The 25 T cell receptor beta chains listed next were all sequenced from one sample in a study of regulatory T cells in long-lasting Graves disease. CDR3-region Arm-PCR and iRepertoire HTBI primers produced the TCR beta libraries. TCRdb processed the multiplex PCR reads anew with MiXCR; each CDR3 protein has one entry. The data hold 300,000 to 350,000 distinct CDR3 sequences, with 20% observed a single time. Specified time point: persistent/refractory GD, antithyroid drugs over 5 years with positive TRAb. The TCR library was made from RNA extracted from PBMCs. The specimen comprised peripheral blood mononuclear cells (PBMCs), sampled when the disease was refractory, from a patient treated with antithyroid drugs. All receptors derive from a female donor with Graves disease.

The gene calls are TRBV3-1 and TRBJ1-1; D perhaps matches TRBD1 (5 bases). This CDR3 comprises 18 residues. Germline V gene lookup returns CDR1 LGHDT and CDR2 YNNKEL (reference sequence). The V end was cut by 1 base, the J end by 4 bases, with 22 bases between. The CDR3 region is CASSQAVKRSGRRTEAFF. The CDR3 DNA is TGTGCCAGCAGCCAAGCCGTAAAGCGATCAGGGAGGCGCACTGAAGCTTTCTTT.

This chain joins TRBV6-1 and TRBJ2-1; 12 nucleotides align to TRBD2. The CDR3 extends over 18 amino acids. From germline, CDR1 is MNHNS and CDR2 SASEGT. Trimming at V came to 6 bases and at J to 2 bases, leaving 11 bases not matched to a gene. CDR3 amino acids: CASSHARTSGIAYNEQFF. For the CDR3, the DNA is TGTGCCAGCAGCCACGCAAGGACTAGCGGGATAGCCTACAATGAGCAGTTCTTC.

This clonotype was detected ten times or more. The V and J genes are TRBV6-1 and TRBJ1-5; D gene uncertain. CDR3 length equals 13 residues. Germline V CDR1 and CDR2: MNHNS, SASEGT. The ends were cut back, 5 bases at V and 0 bases at J, with 5 bases in the middle. CDR3 DNA sequence: TGTGCCAGCAGTCGCTATAGCAATCAGCCCCAGCATTTT. As protein: CASSRYSNQPQHF.

In its sample, this clonotype was seen a few times. This chain links TRBV6-1 with TRBJ2-4; 14 bases line up with TRBD2. The germline V gene has CDR1 MNHNS and CDR2 SASEGT. The CDR3 covers 19 residues. V lost 6 bases to trimming and J lost 0 bases; unmatched junction nucleotides: 10. The CDR3 nucleotides are TGTGCCAGCAGGACTAGCGGGAGGGCCCAGGCGATAGCCAAAAACATTCAGTACTTC. Translation: CASRTSGRAQAIAKNIQYF.

This clonotype was observed at least ten times. As DNA, the CDR3 is TGTGCCAGCAGTTTGGCCCGGGACCCAGCCTACGAGCAGTACTTC. Its translation: CASSLARDPAYEQYF. The chain carries TRBV28 and TRBJ2-7; D may correspond to TRBD1 or TRBD2 (5 bases each). Germline V gene lookup returns CDR1 MDHEN and CDR2 SYDVKM. The V end lost 3 bases, the J end lost 2 bases, and 14 bases lay between the germline ends. The length of the CDR3 is 15 residues.

Only one count was recorded for this clonotype. The chain links TRBV4-3 to TRBJ1-2, with a tentative D call TRBD1 (5 bases). Trimming cost V 0 bases and J 6 bases, with 17 bases left between them. CDR1 LGHNA and CDR2 YSLEER come from the germline V gene. The CDR3 runs 16 residues. CDR3 nucleotides: TGCGCCAGCAGCCAAGATTGGTTCCCTTCGGGGGATGGCTACACCTTC. This codes for CASSQDWFPSGDGYTF.

The chain carries TRBV27 and TRBJ2-7; 8 nucleotides match TRBD2. The germline V gene has CDR1 MNHEY and CDR2 SMNVEV (reference sequence). The trim removed 8 bases at V and 6 bases at J, leaving 12 bases unmatched. This CDR3 spans 14 amino acids. The CDR3 here is CASGRTSLSGEQYF. DNA of the CDR3: TGTGCCAGCGGTAGGACTAGCTTATCTGGCGAGCAGTACTTC.

This clonotype was seen many times. The chain employs TRBV30 and TRBJ2-7; TRBD1 agrees at 7 bases. Germline CDR1 GTSNPN, CDR2 SVGIG (reference sequence). The V gene end was trimmed by 0 bases and the J gene end by 4 bases; junction bases not matched to a gene: 6. The CDR3 loop spans 14 amino acids. The CDR3 DNA is TGTGCCTGGAGTGTACTGGGACAGCTTTACGAGCAGTACTTC. Translated: CAWSVLGQLYEQYF.

This chain connects TRBV5-8 to TRBJ1-5; D remains unclear. CDR3 length: 16 amino acids. Germline V CDR1 and CDR2: SGHTS, YDEGEE. V lost 4 bases and J lost 7, with 21 bases in between. The DNA of the CDR3 is TGTGCCAGCAGCCCCCGGTGGTATGAAATAAGGCAGCCCCAGCATTTT. It specifies CASSPRWYEIRQPQHF.

This clonotype was observed a handful of times. V gene TRBV24-1 combines with J gene TRBJ1-1; 9 nucleotides align to TRBD1. J gave up 11 bases and V 4 bases, and 1 base lay outside the gene matches. Germline V lookup: CDR1 KGHDR, CDR2 SFDVKD. This CDR3 is built from 11 residues. CDR3 protein: CATSDGQGAFF. The CDR3, as DNA: TGTGCCACCAGTGACGGACAGGGGGCTTTCTTT.

The J gene is TRBJ2-3, the V gene TRBV20-1; no clear D. The V gene's germline CDR1 is DFQATT and CDR2 SNEGSKA (reference sequence). Trimming cost V 5 bases and J 0 bases, with 3 bases left between them. The CDR3 runs 11 residues. CDR3 amino acids: CSALSTDTQYF. CDR3 in DNA: TGCAGTGCTCTGAGCACAGATACGCAGTATTTT.

At least ten counts were recorded for this clonotype. The CDR3, as DNA: TGTGCCAGCAGGCCCTCGGCAGGGGGTTCTTCCCCCCTCCACTTT. Protein sequence: CASRPSAGGSSPLHF. The chain couples TRBV2 to TRBJ1-6, with 7 nucleotides matching TRBD1. Germline CDR1 is SNHLY and CDR2 is FYNNEI. This CDR3 has 15 residues. After removal of 6 bases from V and 13 bases from J, the junction contained 15 bases not matched to a gene.

This clonotype was recorded at least ten times. The chain is built from TRBV12-3 or TRBV12-4 and TRBJ1-4; a possible D gene is TRBD1 (5 bases). This CDR3 region has 16 residues. V dropped 5 bases and J dropped 2 bases, with 15 bases sitting between them. CDR3 protein: CASSRGRRSTNEKLFF. The CDR3 coding sequence is TGTGCCAGCAGTCGGGGCAGAAGGTCTACTAATGAAAAACTGTTTTTT.

This clonotype was seen only a few times. V is TRBV12-3 or TRBV12-4 and J is TRBJ1-5, with D perhaps matching TRBD1 (6 bases). This CDR3 is built from 14 residues. V shed 6 bases and J shed 4 bases, with 13 bases lying between them. The CDR3 is CASSPGQRNQPQHF. The CDR3 DNA reads TGTGCCAGCAGCCCGGGACAAAGGAATCAGCCCCAGCATTTT.

V usage is TRBV28 and J usage is TRBJ2-7; a possible D gene is TRBD2 (6 bases). V was trimmed by 3 bases and J by 7 bases, leaving 10 bases between them. The germline V gene encodes CDR1 MDHEN and CDR2 SYDVKM. There are 12 residues in the CDR3. The CDR3 region has the DNA TGTGCCAGCAGTTTGGCGGGGAGAGAGCAGTACTTC. Translation gives CASSLAGREQYF.

This clonotype was detected ten times or more. This sequence joins TRBV28 and TRBJ2-5, with D perhaps TRBD2 (6 bases). Germline-derived CDR1 and CDR2 are MDHEN and SYDVKM. The CDR3 consists of 14 residues. V dropped 4 bases and J dropped 2 bases, with 11 bases sitting between them. DNA for the CDR3: TGTGCCAGCAGTTCCCCCGGGGGACAAGAGACCCAGTACTTC. Its protein is CASSSPGGQETQYF.

This clonotype showed up just a few times. V is TRBV10-3 and J is TRBJ1-5, with TRBD1 matching 11 bases. The CDR3 has 18 amino acids. The V and J ends lost 3 bases and 7 bases, in that order; junction bases with no gene match: 14. Germline values: CDR1 ENHRY, CDR2 SYGVKD. The CDR3 here is CAISEGILGTGGGQPQHF. DNA for the CDR3: TGTGCCATCAGTGAAGGAATTTTGGGGACAGGGGGTGGCCAGCCCCAGCATTTT.

The chain is built from TRBV11-2 and TRBJ2-3; D may correspond to TRBD1 or TRBD2 (5 bases each). Germline-derived CDR1 and CDR2 are SGHAT and FQNNGV. This CDR3 has 15 residues. The V end lost 9 bases, the J end lost 0 bases, and 16 bases lay between the germline ends. Here the CDR3 reads CASSRGAYSTDTQYF. The CDR3 bases are TGTGCCAGTTCGCGAGGGGCCTATAGCACAGATACGCAGTATTTT. The whole variable domain, remainder taken from reference TRBV11-2 and TRBJ2-3, is EAGVAQSPRYKIIEKRQSVAFWCNPISGHATLYWYQQILGQGPKLLIQFQNNGVVDDSQLPKDRFSAERLKGVDSTLKIQPAKLEDSAVYLCASSRGAYSTDTQYFGPGTRLTVL.

There are many counts of this clonotype. This rearrangement joins TRBV3-1 to TRBJ2-2; no clear D. CDR1 and CDR2 (germline): LGHDT, YNNKEL (reference sequence). This CDR3 is 16 amino acids long. The V and J ends lost 1 base and 0 bases respectively, with 9 bases between them. The CDR3 nucleotides read TGTGCCAGCAGCCAAGTCCCTGCCTCGAACACCGGGGAGCTGTTTTTT. It codes for CASSQVPASNTGELFF.

For the CDR3, the DNA is TGCGCCAGCAGCCAAATAGTGACAGGGAGTAATCAGCCCCAGCATTTT. Residues: CASSQIVTGSNQPQHF. The genes are TRBV4-1 and TRBJ1-5, with TRBD1 matching over 7 bases. CDR1 and CDR2 from the germline V gene are MGHRA and YSYEKL. The V segment lost 2 bases and the J segment 4 bases; nucleotides outside the gene matches: 8. The CDR3 is 16 residues long.

This clonotype has ten or more counts. The V call is TRBV29-1, the J call TRBJ1-2, with a tentative D call TRBD1 (5 bases). CDR3 length: 13 residues. The germline V gene encodes CDR1 SQVTM and CDR2 ANQGSEA. Trimming stripped 7 bases from V and 8 bases from J, with 20 bases between. In DNA, the CDR3 is TGCAGCGCATGGCAGGGCCATCTCGTCGGCTACACCTTC. Translation: CSAWQGHLVGYTF.

The sample holds a few counts of this clonotype. The rearrangement uses TRBV4-1 and TRBJ2-7, with D possibly TRBD2 on 5 matching bases. The CDR3 runs 15 residues. From germline, CDR1 is MGHRA and CDR2 YSYEKL. Trimming took 4 bases from V and 3 from J, leaving 16 bases between them. In DNA form, the CDR3 reads TGCGCCAGCAGCCGAACCGGTGGGAGTAGCTACGAGCAGTACTTC. It encodes CASSRTGGSSYEQYF.

The chain recombines TRBV12-3 or TRBV12-4 with TRBJ2-7; D is possibly TRBD2 (6 bases). Trimming left V 1 base short and J 5 bases short, with 18 bases between. This CDR3 is 16 amino acids long. The CDR3 protein is CASSLGGGARDHEQYF. Written as DNA, the CDR3 is TGTGCCAGCAGTTTAGGGGGCGGGGCCAGGGACCACGAGCAGTACTTC.

This clonotype was observed at least ten times. The chain recombines TRBV12-5 with TRBJ1-1; unclear D gene. V gave up 2 bases and J gave up 1 base, with 5 bases separating them. Per germline, CDR1 LGHNT and CDR2 FRNRAP. This CDR3 comprises 13 residues. CDR3 sequence: CASGLNRNTEAFF. The CDR3 DNA reads TGTGCTAGTGGTTTGAACAGGAACACTGAAGCTTTCTTT.

This clonotype appeared many times. The genes are TRBV6-5 and TRBJ2-7, with 7 positions matching TRBD1. Germline V gene data show CDR1 as MNHEY and CDR2 as SVGAGI. The CDR3 spans 14 residues. The V segment lost 4 bases and the J segment 0 bases; nucleotides outside the gene matches: 3. CDR3 sequence (DNA): TGTGCCAGCAGTTCTTGGGACAGCTCCTACGAGCAGTACTTC. Translating gives CASSSWDSSYEQYF.